The next 7 T cell receptor beta chains were all read from a single sample in a study of chemoradiotherapy in HPV16-positive cancers. Here immunoSEQ multiplex PCR was the method, and the copy in TCRdb shows in-frame clones only, minus some. The sample holds 6,000 to 8,000 clones, about 88% seen once. The starting material was tumor tissue, obtained from a patient who underwent chemoradiotherapy. The receptors were gathered from a human donor with HPV-associated anogenital cancer.

The chain combines TRBV6-6 with TRBJ1-6, with TRBD1 matching 7 bases. This CDR3 is 15 amino acids long. Trimming cost V 4 bases and J 8 bases; bases outside gene matches: 8. CDR1 and CDR2 (germline): MNHNY, SVGAGI (reference sequence). DNA for the CDR3: TGTGCCAGCAGTTCCAACAGGGGAACTTATTCACCCCTCCACTTT. Amino acid sequence: CASSSNRGTYSPLHF.

V and J are TRBV2 and TRBJ2-3; TRBD2 aligns across 12 bases. The CDR3 is 16 amino acids. V trimming: 6 bases; J trimming: 3 bases; junction bases outside the gene matches: 7. Germline V gene data show CDR1 as SNHLY and CDR2 as FYNNEI. The CDR3 DNA is TGTGCCAGCAGCGCGGGGCTAGCGGGGGGGACAGATACGCAGTATTTT. The encoded protein is CASSAGLAGGTDTQYF.

The chain links TRBV2 to TRBJ2-2; D not resolved. Germline CDR1 and CDR2: SNHLY and FYNNEI. The V gene lost 6 bases and the J gene lost 6 bases, with 14 bases spanning the gap. This CDR3 contains 14 residues. In nucleotides, the CDR3 is TGTGCCAGCAGAGAGAGGTACATGGCCGGGGAGCTGTTTTTT. Amino acids: CASRERYMAGELFF.

CDR3 loop: CASSQDLPAGGSDTQYF. In DNA form, the CDR3 reads TGTGCCAGCAGCCAAGATTTGCCAGCGGGAGGATCAGATACGCAGTATTTT. The chain links TRBV14 to TRBJ2-3; 9 bases are shared with TRBD2. CDR3 length: 17 residues. In germline, CDR1 is SGHDN, CDR2 FVKESK. With 0 bases clipped from V and 4 bases from J, the junction kept 8 bases outside the gene matches.

The chain combines TRBV19 with TRBJ1-6; D gene unclear. CDR3 length equals 16 residues. Germline CDR1 reads LNHDA; CDR2 reads SQIVND (reference sequence). V lost 5 bases, J lost 1 base, and 12 bases lay in between. CDR3: CASSSRGVSYNSPLHF. For the CDR3, the DNA is TGTGCCAGTAGTTCCCGGGGAGTTTCCTATAATTCACCCCTCCACTTT.

The rearrangement joins TRBV9 to TRBJ1-4, with D unclear. The CDR3 is 15 residues long. Germline V gene data show CDR1 as SGDLS and CDR2 as YYNGEE. V lost 0 bases to trimming and J lost 4 bases, with 10 bases between them. The chain's CDR3 is CASSVAGHDNEKLFF. CDR3 nucleotide sequence: TGTGCCAGCAGCGTAGCAGGCCATGATAATGAAAAACTGTTTTTT.

The chain uses TRBV6-6 and TRBJ2-5, with 10 positions matching TRBD1. CDR1 is MNHNY, CDR2 SVGAGI, per germline (reference sequence). The junction had 6 bases not matched to a gene; V was cut back by 4 bases and J by 4 bases. The CDR3 has 15 amino acids. CDR3 residues: CASSSPGQGTETQYF. The DNA of the CDR3 is TGTGCCAGCAGTTCCCCGGGACAGGGGACAGAGACCCAGTACTTC.